The subject of this entry is one T cell receptor (beta chain). Ligated cDNA underwent four rounds of PCR with nested alpha and beta constant region primers and SP2. TCRdb used MiXCR to reprocess the 5' RACE reads, holding one entry per CDR3 protein. The table includes about 57,000 distinct CDR3 sequences, under 10% detected once. The sample is drawn from a study of naive and memory T cell subsets. TCR cDNA received a 3' ligated oligonucleotide that carried a UMI. This CDR3 is 15 amino acids long. The rearrangement links TRBV21-1 to TRBJ1-6; no DNA check was done on the table's D call, TRBD1. TRBV21-1 is tagged as a pseudogene. The source is a female donor in good health. CDR3 nucleotide sequence: TGTGCCAGCAGCAAAGTCCCAGGGGGTAATTCACCCCTCCACTTT. Translating it yields CASSKVPGGNSPLHF.